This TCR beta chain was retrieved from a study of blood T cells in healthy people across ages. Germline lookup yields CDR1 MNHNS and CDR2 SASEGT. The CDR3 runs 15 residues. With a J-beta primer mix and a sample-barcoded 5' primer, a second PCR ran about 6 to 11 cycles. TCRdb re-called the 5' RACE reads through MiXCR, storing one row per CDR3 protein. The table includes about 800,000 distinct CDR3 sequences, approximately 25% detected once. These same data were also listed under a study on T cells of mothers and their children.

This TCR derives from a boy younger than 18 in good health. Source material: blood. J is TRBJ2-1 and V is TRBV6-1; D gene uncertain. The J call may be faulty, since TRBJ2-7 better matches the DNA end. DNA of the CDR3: TGTGCCAGCAGTACTTCAAGTCCAGGTACCTACGAGCAGTACTTC. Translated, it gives CASSTSSPGTYEQYF.